This TCR beta chain was identified during a study of blood T cell repertoires in COVID-19. Overall study: Donors in the United States, Italy and Spain gave samples during acute or convalescent COVID-19. PBMCs, B-cell-depleted T cells, or T cells were the source of the cDNA or gDNA that made up the material.

In the original processing: Scientists estimated how many nucleated cells there were by amplifying reference gene primers. The table came from immunoSEQ multiplex PCR; TCRdb's copy has only in-frame clones and leaves some out. The V and J calls and the clone size are those of that table, but D and trimming were determined from the DNA. The sample has 70,000 to 95,000 clones; roughly 89% are singletons. The specimen was peripheral blood. The origin of this receptor is a man between 65 and 79 years old with active or convalescent COVID-19.

The CDR3 sequence: CASSLPQTDRGEKLFF. Written as DNA, the CDR3 is TGTGCCAGCAGCTTACCCCAGACCGACAGGGGTGAAAAACTGTTTTTT. The chain combines TRBV7-9 with TRBJ1-4, with 8 bases identical to TRBD1. CDR1 and CDR2 (germline): SEHNR, FQNEAQ (reference sequence). V dropped 2 bases and J dropped 7; count of bases not matched to a gene: 9. The CDR3 is 16 residues long.